These 31 T cell receptor beta chains share one sample of origin, sequenced in a study of T cell clonotyping in hematopoietic cell transplantation. Regarding time point: recipient sample about 28 days before transplant, after cytoreduction. Libraries were prepared by immunoSEQ multiplex PCR; TCRdb keeps only in-frame clonotypes and omits some of them. The sample records 35,000 to 45,000 clones, approximately 95% being singletons. Sequencing was performed on peripheral blood mononuclear cells, taken before stem cell transplant. These receptors were collected from a man aged 40-49 years with chronic myeloid leukemia. Some clones in this sample may be carry-over from other donors' samples.

V usage is TRBV2 and J usage is TRBJ1-5, with TRBD1 matching 8 bases. Looked up from germline, CDR1 is SNHLY and CDR2 is FYNNEI. V dropped 5 bases and J dropped 4; count of bases not matched to a gene: 4. The CDR3 loop spans 14 amino acids. The CDR3 loop reads CASSPRQGNQPQHF. The CDR3 nucleotides read TGTGCCAGCAGTCCGCGACAGGGGAATCAGCCCCAGCATTTT.

As DNA, the CDR3 is TGTGCCAGCACCCTTATACAGGGAGACGAGCAGTACTTC. This codes for CASTLIQGDEQYF. The chain recombines TRBV6-6 with TRBJ2-7; D is possibly TRBD1 (6 bases). CDR3 length: 13 residues. The germline V and J ends were trimmed by 7 bases and 5 bases, with 15 bases remaining between them. Looked up from germline, CDR1 is MNHNY and CDR2 is SVGAGI (reference sequence).

J is TRBJ1-5 and V is TRBV7-8; D not certain. Per the germline V gene, CDR1 is SGHVS and CDR2 is FQNEAQ. The V end lost 0 bases, the J end lost 8 bases, and 11 bases lay between the germline ends. This CDR3 has 14 residues. The chain's CDR3 is CASSLAGSAEPQHF. The DNA for the CDR3 is TGTGCCAGCAGCTTAGCAGGGTCCGCCGAGCCCCAGCATTTT. The full variable domain, rest sourced from reference TRBV7-8 and TRBJ1-5, is GAGVSQSPRYKVAKRGQDVALRCDPISGHVSLFWYQQALGQGPEFLTYFQNEAQLDKSGLPSDRFFAERPEGSVSTLKIQRTQQEDSAVYLCASSLAGSAEPQHFGDGTRLSIL.

This chain's CDR3 is CASSPFGGWSQFF. The CDR3 region has the DNA TGTGCCAGCAGCCCCTTCGGGGGATGGTCTCAGTTCTTC. The J gene is TRBJ2-1, the V gene TRBV4-2, with D possibly being TRBD2 (6 bases). V was cut by 4 bases and J by 13 bases, with 17 bases left in between. CDR1 and CDR2 from the germline V gene are LGHNA and YNFKEQ. The CDR3 has 13 amino acids.

The chain is built from TRBV30 and TRBJ2-7, with 8 bases identical to TRBD1. From germline, CDR1 is GTSNPN and CDR2 SVGIG (reference sequence). The V gene end was trimmed by 0 bases and the J gene end by 6 bases; junction bases not matched to a gene: 4. This CDR3 comprises 13 residues. The CDR3 DNA sequence: TGTGCCTGGAGTGTACAAACAGGGGGCGAGCAGTACTTC. Protein: CAWSVQTGGEQYF.

V gene TRBV5-1 combines with J gene TRBJ1-2; D is unresolved. From germline, CDR1 is SGHRS and CDR2 YFSETQ. This CDR3 is 14 amino acids long. V lost 0 bases and J lost 1, with 7 bases in between. This CDR3 is CASSLGDNNYGYTF. The CDR3 nucleotides are TGCGCCAGCAGCTTGGGAGATAATAACTATGGCTACACCTTC.

The chain is built from TRBV9 and TRBJ1-4; no reliable D call. Between the trimmed V and J ends, which lost 0 bases and 5 bases, there was a span of 14 bases. The CDR3 runs 16 residues. Germline CDR1 is SGDLS and CDR2 is YYNGEE. The chain's CDR3 is CASSVGEWRMNEKLFF. Written as DNA, the CDR3 is TGTGCCAGCAGCGTAGGGGAGTGGAGGATGAATGAAAAACTGTTTTTT.

The genes are TRBV7-2 and TRBJ2-7, with D hard to call. Germline lookup yields CDR1 SGHTA and CDR2 FQGNSA. The CDR3 is made up of 14 amino acids. Trimming took off 5 bases at V and 4 bases at J, with 15 bases between the two ends. The CDR3: CASSRNSAVYEQYF. The CDR3 DNA is TGTGCCAGCAGCCGGAACTCCGCGGTTTACGAGCAGTACTTC.

CDR3 loop: CASSQDQGQGVNYGYTF. In DNA, the CDR3 is TGCGCCAGCAGCCAAGATCAAGGCCAGGGGGTTAACTATGGCTACACCTTC. The chain uses TRBV4-1 and TRBJ1-2, with 7 positions matching TRBD1. This CDR3 region has 17 residues. J gave up 1 base and V 0 bases, and 8 bases lay outside the gene matches. Germline lookup yields CDR1 MGHRA and CDR2 YSYEKL.

This rearrangement joins TRBV6-5 to TRBJ2-7; D unresolved. This CDR3 contains 12 residues. Trimming pared 6 bases from V and 6 bases from J, leaving 12 bases between. Germline V gene sequence: CDR1 MNHEY, CDR2 SVGAGI. CDR3 sequence (DNA): TGTGCCAGCAGCCCGGTGGGTAGCGAGCAGTACTTC. Residues: CASSPVGSEQYF.

This clone has just a few counts. The V gene is TRBV6-1, the J gene TRBJ2-1, with 9 bases aligning to TRBD2. Germline CDR1 MNHNS, CDR2 SASEGT. The V gene end was trimmed by 1 base and the J gene end by 8 bases; junction bases not matched to a gene: 6. The CDR3 runs 15 residues. This CDR3 reads CASSEVAGGLYEQFF. The CDR3 DNA reads as TGTGCCAGCAGTGAAGTGGCGGGGGGGCTATATGAGCAGTTCTTC.

The chain links TRBV29-1 to TRBJ1-1, with a weak D call TRBD1 (6 bases). V dropped 7 bases and J dropped 0 bases, with 15 bases sitting between them. The length of the CDR3 is 14 residues. Germline assignment: CDR1 SQVTM and CDR2 ANQGSEA. CDR3 loop: CSAKGVNMNTEAFF. CDR3 bases: TGCAGCGCTAAGGGGGTGAACATGAACACTGAAGCTTTCTTT.

This clone is a singleton in its sample. The CDR3 nucleotides are TGTGCCAGCAGCACTACTTACTCTGGAAACACCATATATTTT. Its translation: CASSTTYSGNTIYF. The chain uses TRBV9 and TRBJ1-3; D unresolved. Germline CDR1 reads SGDLS; CDR2 reads YYNGEE. The CDR3 is 14 amino acids. Trimming stripped 4 bases from V and 0 bases from J, with 8 bases between. Full variable domain (outside the CDR3, taken from reference TRBV9 and TRBJ1-3): DSGVTQTPKHLITATGQRVTLRCSPRSGDLSVYWYQQSLDQGLQFLIQYYNGEERAKGNILERFSAQQFPDLHSELNLSSLELGDSALYFCASSTTYSGNTIYFGEGSWLTVV.

The V gene is TRBV6-6, the J gene TRBJ2-5; 9 bases align to TRBD2. The V gene end was trimmed by 8 bases and the J gene end by 4 bases; junction bases not matched to a gene: 8. Looked up from germline, CDR1 is MNHNY and CDR2 is SVGAGI (reference sequence). The CDR3 runs 14 residues. CDR3 in amino acids: CASVDSGGGETQYF. CDR3 DNA: TGTGCCAGCGTGGATAGCGGGGGAGGAGAGACCCAGTACTTC.

The rearrangement links TRBV7-9 to TRBJ1-4, with TRBD1 as a possible D gene (6 bases). This CDR3 is 13 amino acids long. Germline-derived CDR1 and CDR2 are SEHNR and FQNEAQ (reference sequence). Trimming took 1 base from V and 7 from J, leaving 7 bases between them. The CDR3, as DNA: TGTGCCAGCAGCTTAGAGGGGGGTGAAAAACTGTTTTTT. It yields the protein CASSLEGGEKLFF.

This chain connects TRBV11-2 to TRBJ2-2; possibly TRBD2 for D (6 bases). The V end lost 5 bases, the J end lost 6 bases, and 13 bases lay between the germline ends. Looked up from germline, CDR1 is SGHAT and CDR2 is FQNNGV. CDR3 size: 14 residues. CDR3 in amino acids: CASSRALASGELFF. The CDR3 DNA follows: TGTGCCAGCAGCCGTGCCCTAGCGTCCGGGGAGCTGTTTTTT.

The chain uses TRBV30 and TRBJ1-5, with D possibly being TRBD1 (6 bases). Germline CDR1 reads GTSNPN; CDR2 reads SVGIG (reference sequence). The V and J ends lost 7 bases and 1 base respectively, with 11 bases between them. This CDR3 region has 13 residues. DNA of the CDR3: TGTGCCTACTGCCAGGGGAGCAATCAGCCCCAGCATTTT. It specifies CAYCQGSNQPQHF.

J is TRBJ2-7 and V is TRBV5-6; D gene unclear. The germline V gene encodes CDR1 SGHDT and CDR2 YYEEEE. Trimming cost V 1 base and J 4 bases, with 12 bases left between them. The CDR3 runs 14 residues. CDR3: CASSLIGLSYEQYF. Written as DNA, the CDR3 is TGTGCCAGCAGCTTGATCGGGCTCTCATACGAGCAGTACTTC.

The count of this clone is one. The chain uses TRBV28 and TRBJ2-3; weak D call: TRBD1 (6 bases). This CDR3 is 14 amino acids long. V gave up 8 bases and J gave up 6 bases, with 18 bases separating them. Germline CDR1 MDHEN, CDR2 SYDVKM. The CDR3 loop is CASRRDLRGDTQYF. Written as DNA, the CDR3 is TGTGCCAGCCGACGGGACCTAAGGGGGGATACGCAGTATTTT.

The CDR3: CASSHRGSYEQYF. The CDR3 region has the DNA TGTGCCAGCAGCCATCGTGGATCCTACGAGCAGTACTTC. The rearrangement joins TRBV4-2 to TRBJ2-7; D call uncertain. The CDR3 is made up of 13 amino acids. V was shortened by 3 bases and J by 1 base, with 7 bases between the two germline ends. Germline V gene data show CDR1 as LGHNA and CDR2 as YNFKEQ.

The V call is TRBV5-1, the J call TRBJ2-3, with D perhaps assigned TRBD1 or TRBD2 (5 bases each). CDR3 length: 13 amino acids. The V gene lost 3 bases and the J gene lost 5 bases, with 10 bases spanning the gap. From germline, CDR1 is SGHRS and CDR2 YFSETQ. CDR3 DNA sequence: TGCGCCAGCAGCTGGGACCGGGGAGATACGCAGTATTTT. Residues: CASSWDRGDTQYF.

The chain links TRBV7-9 to TRBJ1-1, with unresolved D. Germline assignment: CDR1 SEHNR and CDR2 FQNEAQ (reference sequence). The CDR3 length is 16 residues. Trimming cost V 0 bases and J 10 bases, with 21 bases left between them. DNA for the CDR3: TGTGCCAGCAGCTTAGCGGGTGTGCCTAGGGAGACTCGAGCTTTCTTT. This gives the protein CASSLAGVPRETRAFF. The full variable domain, its missing parts supplied by reference TRBV7-9 and TRBJ1-1, is DTGVSQNPRHKITKRGQNVTFRCDPISEHNRLYWYRQTLGQGPEFLTYFQNEAQLEKSRLLSDRFSAERPKGSFSTLEIQRTEQGDSAMYLCASSLAGVPRETRAFFGQGTRLTVV.

This rearrangement joins TRBV6-5 to TRBJ2-2; D not certain. The germline V and J ends were trimmed by 0 bases and 7 bases, with 6 bases remaining between them. The germline V gene has CDR1 MNHEY and CDR2 SVGAGI. The CDR3 is 13 amino acids. CDR3 sequence: CASSYSGSGELFF. The DNA of the CDR3 is TGTGCCAGCAGTTACTCCGGTAGCGGGGAGCTGTTTTTT.

V and J are TRBV9 and TRBJ1-6; TRBD1 matches at 10 bases. Germline V lookup: CDR1 SGDLS, CDR2 YYNGEE. The CDR3 contains 17 residues. Trimming took 0 bases from V and 6 from J; bases not matched to a gene: 6. CDR3 sequence (DNA): TGTGCCAGCAGCGTAGATGGGACAGGGGTGGTTAATTCACCCCTCCACTTT. This codes for CASSVDGTGVVNSPLHF.

J is TRBJ2-2 and V is TRBV9; no definite D call. The germline V gene encodes CDR1 SGDLS and CDR2 YYNGEE. This CDR3 has 12 amino acids. The V end was cut by 4 bases, the J end by 6 bases, with 7 bases between. CDR3 in DNA: TGTGCCAGCAGCCTTACCGCCGGGGAGCTGTTTTTT. This codes for CASSLTAGELFF. Full variable domain (remainder filled in from reference TRBV9 and TRBJ2-2): DSGVTQTPKHLITATGQRVTLRCSPRSGDLSVYWYQQSLDQGLQFLIQYYNGEERAKGNILERFSAQQFPDLHSELNLSSLELGDSALYFCASSLTAGELFFGEGSRLTVL.

The V call is TRBV2, the J call TRBJ2-2; 7 bases fit TRBD1. V was clipped by 2 bases and J by 3 bases; unmatched bases: 3. There are 15 residues in the CDR3. Per the germline V gene, CDR1 is SNHLY and CDR2 is FYNNEI. CDR3 DNA sequence: TGTGCCAGCAGTGAATTGACAGGGTACACCGGGGAGCTGTTTTTT. Translation gives CASSELTGYTGELFF.

The chain is built from TRBV13 and TRBJ2-7; D perhaps matches TRBD2 (5 bases). The CDR3 is 15 residues long. The V and J ends lost 5 bases and 6 bases respectively, with 20 bases between them. Germline V CDR1 and CDR2: PRHDT, FYEKMQ (reference sequence). CDR3 coding DNA: TGTGCCAGCAGCCCCCCCCACACAGAGGGCTCCGAGCAGTACTTC. This codes for CASSPPHTEGSEQYF.

The J gene is TRBJ1-1, the V gene TRBV7-6; D perhaps matches TRBD1 (5 bases). The CDR3 contains 14 residues. V shed 1 base and J shed 4 bases, with 10 bases lying between them. Germline CDR1 SGHVS, CDR2 FNYEAQ. The CDR3 bases are TGTGCCAGCAGCTTAGGACAGTCATTCACTGAAGCTTTCTTT. It yields the protein CASSLGQSFTEAFF.

The CDR3 DNA is TGTGCCAGCAGCTACATGACAGGGGACACTGAAGCTTTCTTT. Translated, it gives CASSYMTGDTEAFF. This chain uses TRBV14 with TRBJ1-1, with 8 bases matching TRBD1. This CDR3 spans 14 amino acids. The germline gives CDR1 SGHDN, CDR2 FVKESK. V was clipped by 5 bases and J by 3 bases; unmatched bases: 5.

J is TRBJ2-2 and V is TRBV15; perhaps TRBD2 as D (7 bases). Per germline, CDR1 LNHNV and CDR2 YYDKDF (reference sequence). With 0 bases removed from V and 6 bases from J, the gap between germline ends came to 17 bases. The CDR3 totals 17 residues. CDR3 sequence reads: CATSREGWGGSSGELFF. The CDR3 nucleotides are TGTGCCACCAGCAGAGAAGGGTGGGGGGGCAGTTCCGGGGAGCTGTTTTTT.

The V gene is TRBV5-4, the J gene TRBJ1-1; D uncertain. With 4 bases removed from V and 3 bases from J, the gap between germline ends came to 16 bases. Per the germline V gene, CDR1 is SGHNT and CDR2 is YYREEE (reference sequence). The CDR3 loop spans 15 amino acids. This CDR3 is CASSPGRLWDTEAFF. The CDR3 DNA follows: TGTGCCAGCAGCCCTGGACGGCTATGGGACACTGAAGCTTTCTTT.